The rows below give T cell receptor beta chains drawn from one sample of a study of cytomegalovirus exposure and HLA in healthy donors. Data came from immunoSEQ multiplex PCR; TCRdb stores just in-frame clones and leaves some out. The sample contains some 140,000 clones, 70% to 85% of which appear only once. The specimen sequenced was PBMCs. Receptor source: a man aged 35 to 55 in good health and CMV-seropositive. CDR3s include the opening cysteine and the closing phenylalanine or tryptophan. The D gene is left open where the match is weak. The size entry is marked missing in some rows and otherwise reads once, few, many or a size class.

d_call: -
clone_size: -
v_call: TRBV6-5
j_call: TRBJ1-2
cdr3_aa: CASRSGTYYGYTF
cdr3_nt: TGTGCCAGCAGAAGCGGGACGTACTATGGCTACACCTTC

d_call: TRBD1
clone_size: few
v_call: TRBV5-6
j_call: TRBJ1-5
cdr3_aa: CASSPSGTGVRQPQHF
cdr3_nt: TGTGCCAGCAGCCCCTCGGGGACAGGGGTTCGTCAGCCCCAGCATTTT

d_call: TRBD1
clone_size: -
v_call: TRBV14
j_call: TRBJ1-4
cdr3_aa: CASSRDRAGEKLFF
cdr3_nt: TGTGCCAGCAGTCGGGACAGGGCTGGTGAAAAACTGTTTTTT

d_call: -
clone_size: -
v_call: TRBV28
j_call: TRBJ1-6
cdr3_aa: CASSSPTPRVSPLHF
cdr3_nt: TGTGCCAGCAGTTCACCCACCCCCCGGGTTTCACCCCTCCACTTT

d_call: TRBD1
clone_size: -
v_call: TRBV28
j_call: TRBJ1-2
cdr3_aa: CASSLGTDYGYTF
cdr3_nt: TGTGCCAGCAGCCTGGGGACAGACTATGGCTACACCTTC

d_call: TRBD2
clone_size: -
v_call: TRBV5-4
j_call: TRBJ2-7
cdr3_aa: CASSPTQVAGGSYEQYF
cdr3_nt: TGTGCCAGCAGCCCAACTCAGGTAGCGGGAGGATCCTACGAGCAGTACTTC

d_call: -
clone_size: -
v_call: TRBV5-1
j_call: TRBJ1-2
cdr3_aa: CASSLEGMAGVGYGYTF
cdr3_nt: TGCGCCAGCAGCTTGGAAGGGATGGCAGGGGTCGGCTATGGCTACACCTTC

d_call: -
clone_size: -
v_call: TRBV6-5
j_call: TRBJ2-7
cdr3_aa: CASSYSKPTYTYEQYF
cdr3_nt: TGTGCCAGCAGTTACTCGAAACCGACTTACACCTACGAGCAGTACTTC

d_call: TRBD2
clone_size: once
v_call: TRBV4-2
j_call: TRBJ2-7
cdr3_aa: CASSQDQAGASYEQYF
cdr3_nt: TGTGCCAGCAGCCAAGATCAAGCGGGAGCATCCTACGAGCAGTACTTC

d_call: -
clone_size: -
v_call: TRBV9
j_call: TRBJ1-2
cdr3_aa: CASSVGGGQPGNYGYTF
cdr3_nt: TGTGCCAGCAGCGTAGGAGGCGGACAGCCTGGGAACTATGGCTACACCTTC

d_call: TRBD1
clone_size: -
v_call: TRBV2
j_call: TRBJ1-2
cdr3_aa: CASRKTGGGEGYTF
cdr3_nt: TGTGCCAGCAGGAAGACAGGGGGAGGGGAAGGCTACACCTTC

d_call: -
clone_size: once
v_call: TRBV2
j_call: TRBJ1-3
cdr3_aa: CASSREGGNTIYF
cdr3_nt: TGTGCCAGCAGCCGGGAAGGTGGAAACACCATATATTTT

d_call: -
clone_size: -
v_call: TRBV7-8
j_call: TRBJ2-7
cdr3_aa: CASSLQLLESYEQYF
cdr3_nt: TGTGCCAGCAGCTTGCAGCTTCTAGAGTCCTACGAGCAGTACTTC

d_call: -
clone_size: many
v_call: TRBV7-9
j_call: TRBJ1-5
cdr3_aa: CASSPTASGNQPQHF
cdr3_nt: TGTGCCAGCAGCCCGACAGCCAGCGGCAATCAGCCCCAGCATTTT

d_call: TRBD2
clone_size: once
v_call: TRBV5-1
j_call: TRBJ2-1
cdr3_aa: CASSLEAGTYNEQFF
cdr3_nt: TGCGCCAGCAGCTTGGAAGCGGGGACCTACAATGAGCAGTTCTTC

d_call: -
clone_size: -
v_call: TRBV6-4
j_call: TRBJ2-6
cdr3_aa: CASSDSDNSGANVLTF
cdr3_nt: TGTGCCAGCAGTGACTCGGACAACTCTGGGGCCAACGTCCTGACTTTC

d_call: -
clone_size: -
v_call: TRBV18
j_call: TRBJ2-7
cdr3_aa: CASSLDSYEQYF
cdr3_nt: TGTGCCAGCTCACTAGACTCCTACGAGCAGTACTTC

d_call: TRBD1
clone_size: -
v_call: TRBV6-5
j_call: TRBJ2-7
cdr3_aa: CASSYSGGQEVYEQYF
cdr3_nt: TGTGCCAGCAGTTACTCGGGGGGACAGGAGGTCTACGAGCAGTACTTC

d_call: -
clone_size: -
v_call: TRBV27
j_call: TRBJ2-7
cdr3_aa: CASSTGFSGPYEQYF
cdr3_nt: TGTGCCAGCAGTACTGGCTTTAGCGGTCCCTACGAGCAGTACTTC

d_call: TRBD1
clone_size: -
v_call: TRBV5-4
j_call: TRBJ1-3
cdr3_aa: CASSFGQVGNTIYF
cdr3_nt: TGTGCCAGCAGCTTCGGACAGGTTGGAAACACCATATATTTT

d_call: TRBD1
clone_size: -
v_call: TRBV6-5
j_call: TRBJ1-1
cdr3_aa: CASSYQGVGTEAFF
cdr3_nt: TGTGCCAGCAGTTATCAGGGGGTGGGCACTGAAGCTTTCTTT

d_call: TRBD2
clone_size: -
v_call: TRBV2
j_call: TRBJ2-1
cdr3_aa: CASSALAEYNEQFF
cdr3_nt: TGTGCCAGCAGTGCCCTAGCGGAATACAATGAGCAGTTCTTC

d_call: -
clone_size: -
v_call: TRBV5-1
j_call: TRBJ2-1
cdr3_aa: CASSLGWGAYNEQFF
cdr3_nt: TGCGCCAGCAGCTTGGGTTGGGGCGCCTACAATGAGCAGTTCTTC

d_call: -
clone_size: few
v_call: TRBV7-9
j_call: TRBJ1-1
cdr3_aa: CASSSPKGVNTEAFF
cdr3_nt: TGTGCCAGCAGCTCGCCGAAAGGGGTTAACACTGAAGCTTTCTTT

d_call: TRBD2
clone_size: -
v_call: TRBV5-4
j_call: TRBJ2-5
cdr3_aa: CASSPGSTSGSSKETQYF
cdr3_nt: TGTGCCAGCAGTCCCGGATCGACTAGCGGGTCTTCGAAAGAGACCCAGTACTTC

d_call: TRBD1
clone_size: -
v_call: TRBV29-1
j_call: TRBJ2-7
cdr3_aa: CSVERGQGSYEQYF
cdr3_nt: TGCAGCGTTGAAAGGGGACAGGGCTCCTACGAGCAGTACTTC

d_call: -
clone_size: few
v_call: TRBV28
j_call: TRBJ1-1
cdr3_aa: CASRNYYTEAFF
cdr3_nt: TGTGCCAGCCGTAATTACTACACTGAAGCTTTCTTT

d_call: TRBD1
clone_size: -
v_call: TRBV19
j_call: TRBJ1-5
cdr3_aa: CASRGTDNQPQHF
cdr3_nt: TGTGCCAGCAGAGGGACAGACAATCAGCCCCAGCATTTT

d_call: -
clone_size: -
v_call: TRBV11-1
j_call: TRBJ2-2
cdr3_aa: CASSLAGETGELFF
cdr3_nt: TGTGCCAGCAGCTTAGCGGGAGAGACCGGGGAGCTGTTTTTT

d_call: -
clone_size: once
v_call: TRBV7-2
j_call: TRBJ2-2
cdr3_aa: CASSLETTPGTGELFF
cdr3_nt: TGTGCCAGCAGCTTAGAAACGACGCCAGGTACCGGGGAGCTGTTTTTT

d_call: -
clone_size: -
v_call: TRBV2
j_call: TRBJ2-5
cdr3_aa: CASSEALLLSHEEQYF
cdr3_nt: TGTGCCAGCAGTGAAGCTTTACTTCTCAGCCACGAGGAGCAGTACTTC

d_call: TRBD1
clone_size: -
v_call: TRBV5-1
j_call: TRBJ1-1
cdr3_aa: CASSLKGGGNTEAFF
cdr3_nt: TGCGCCAGCAGCTTGAAAGGGGGCGGGAACACTGAAGCTTTCTTT

d_call: TRBD1
clone_size: -
v_call: TRBV19
j_call: TRBJ1-2
cdr3_aa: CASSTGTAINYGYTF
cdr3_nt: TGTGCCAGTAGTACAGGGACAGCAATTAACTATGGCTACACCTTC

d_call: TRBD1
clone_size: -
v_call: TRBV6-6
j_call: TRBJ2-7
cdr3_aa: CASSYSKTGARGEQYF
cdr3_nt: TGTGCCAGCAGTTACTCGAAAACAGGGGCCCGCGGGGAGCAGTACTTC

d_call: -
clone_size: -
v_call: TRBV5-4
j_call: TRBJ2-7
cdr3_aa: CASTQGGSGAYEQYF
cdr3_nt: TGTGCCAGCACCCAAGGCGGTAGCGGAGCCTACGAGCAGTACTTC

d_call: TRBD1
clone_size: medium-sized
v_call: TRBV30
j_call: TRBJ1-4
cdr3_aa: CAWTWGGTGGEKLFF
cdr3_nt: TGTGCCTGGACCTGGGGAGGGACAGGGGGCGAAAAACTGTTTTTT

d_call: -
clone_size: -
v_call: TRBV2
j_call: TRBJ1-4
cdr3_aa: CASQVIPGEKLFF
cdr3_nt: TGTGCCAGCCAAGTTATACCAGGGGAAAAACTGTTTTTT

d_call: TRBD1
clone_size: -
v_call: TRBV6-1
j_call: TRBJ1-5
cdr3_aa: CASSWDRGNQPQHF
cdr3_nt: TGTGCCAGCAGTTGGGACAGGGGGAATCAGCCCCAGCATTTT

d_call: TRBD2
clone_size: -
v_call: TRBV28
j_call: TRBJ2-7
cdr3_aa: CASSLAGDVYEQYF
cdr3_nt: TGTGCCAGCAGTTTAGCGGGAGACGTCTACGAGCAGTACTTC

d_call: -
clone_size: -
v_call: TRBV14
j_call: TRBJ2-1
cdr3_aa: CASSRGTLSYNEQFF
cdr3_nt: TGTGCCAGCAGCCGAGGCACCCTCTCCTACAATGAGCAGTTCTTC

d_call: TRBD1
clone_size: few
v_call: TRBV29-1
j_call: TRBJ1-1
cdr3_aa: CSVAGGRTEAFF
cdr3_nt: TGCAGCGTCGCAGGGGGCAGGACTGAAGCTTTCTTT

d_call: -
clone_size: -
v_call: TRBV6-5
j_call: TRBJ2-7
cdr3_aa: CASAGRPYEQYF
cdr3_nt: TGTGCCAGTGCGGGCAGGCCCTACGAGCAGTACTTC

d_call: TRBD1
clone_size: -
v_call: TRBV7-3
j_call: TRBJ2-1
cdr3_aa: CASSPDRDNEQFF
cdr3_nt: TGTGCCAGCAGCCCGGACAGGGACAATGAGCAGTTCTTC

d_call: -
clone_size: -
v_call: TRBV20-1
j_call: TRBJ2-5
cdr3_aa: CSARAQETQYF
cdr3_nt: TGCAGTGCTAGGGCTCAAGAGACCCAGTACTTC

d_call: TRBD1
clone_size: -
v_call: TRBV7-9
j_call: TRBJ1-1
cdr3_aa: CASSSRTGELNTEAFF
cdr3_nt: TGTGCCAGCAGCTCGAGGACAGGGGAGTTGAACACTGAAGCTTTCTTT